This T cell receptor beta chain came from a study of OX40 agonist ivuxolimab in advanced cancers. Study-wide points: Nonresponders included some who also had low normalized T-cell clonal expansion. At doses 0.1 to 3.0 mg/kg, CD4+ and CD8+ clones expanded.

Profiled with immunoSEQ multiplex PCR; TCRdb holds only in-frame clones, not every one. The repertoire holds 69,000 or so clones, with roughly 78% as singletons. CDR1 and CDR2 from the germline V gene are MDHEN and SYDVKM. CDR3 length: 15 residues. J lost 0 bases, V lost 5 bases, and 7 bases had no gene match. Peripheral blood came from all dose cohorts at three timepoints. This clone has a handful of counts. Antigen: not known. V and J are TRBV28 and TRBJ2-7, with 7 bases identical to TRBD1. This TCR derives from an adult with an advanced solid tumor such as melanoma, head and neck, liver or kidney cancer. The source material was CD4+ or CD8+ T cells sorted from blood, sampled in a trial of the OX40 agonist ivuxolimab. CDR3 in amino acids: CASSTETGSSYEQYF. The CDR3 DNA sequence: TGTGCCAGCAGTACTGAGACAGGGAGCTCCTACGAGCAGTACTTC.